This T cell receptor beta chain was documented in a study of T cell repertoires in cytomegalovirus infection. General study points: The ex vivo response was dominated by HLA-C-restricted CMV-specific TCR beta clonotypes.

This clonotype was counted only a few times. The antigen remains undetermined. MiXCR was run by TCRdb on the reads, yielding one entry per CDR3 protein. The table has approximately 250,000 distinct CDR3 sequences, approximately 22% seen once; the top ten hold about 20%. Germline lookup yields CDR1 LGHDT and CDR2 YNNKEL (reference sequence). Trimming shortened V by 3 bases and J by 3 bases, and 13 bases separated the two germline ends. CDR3 size: 15 residues. What was sequenced was CD8+ T cells from PBMCs. The chain recombines TRBV3-1 with TRBJ2-3; possibly TRBD1 or TRBD2 for D (5 bases each). The TCR comes from a human donor in good health (CMV status not recorded). Some clones in this sample may be carry-over from other donors' samples. As DNA, the CDR3 is TGTGCCAGCAGCCATACTGGGACCGGGACAGATACGCAGTATTTT. Amino acid sequence: CASSHTGTGTDTQYF.